The rows below give T cell receptor beta chains drawn from one sample of a study of T-cell reconstitution after alpha-beta-depleted transplantation in children. TCRdb analysed the PCR reads with MiXCR anew, one entry per CDR3 protein. The table includes approximately 980,000 distinct CDR3 sequences, under 30% detected once. The specimen was PBMCs, mostly from graft donor cells, collected 360 days after TCRalphabeta/CD19-depleted stem cell transplant. The receptor set was obtained from a boy in the first two years of life who had a stem cell transplant for SCID, so the T cells may come from the graft donor. CDR3s include the opening cysteine and the closing phenylalanine or tryptophan.

CAISEGTASNQPQHF,TRBJ1-5,TRBV10-3
CASSEPRERSSYEQYF,TRBJ2-7,TRBV6-1
CSVSGGRNEQFF,TRBJ2-1,TRBV29-1
CSARGLTTGELFF,TRBJ2-2,TRBV20-1
CASSRVGQYQETQYF,TRBJ2-5,TRBV5-1
CSATEQEGVYYGYTF,TRBJ1-2,TRBV20-1
CASSEESVPTNEKLFF,TRBJ1-4,TRBV10-2
CASSLLPGQGGSGANVLTF,TRBJ2-6,TRBV12-3/TRBV12-4
CASSTLGGSGGGYTF,TRBJ1-2,TRBV18
CASSQGGRTADTQYF,TRBJ2-3,TRBV4-1
CAISESIAGGSYNEQFF,TRBJ2-1,TRBV10-3
CASSQDPRINTGELFF,TRBJ2-2,TRBV4-3
CASSNGLPGETQYF,TRBJ2-5,TRBV6-2/TRBV6-3
CASSLEIGLRNEKLFF,TRBJ1-4,TRBV7-6
CASSPPQRGVRETQYF,TRBJ2-5,TRBV6-1
CASSFRDRDHNEQFF,TRBJ2-1,TRBV7-2
CASSQVNSGGAGYIQYF,TRBJ2-4,TRBV4-1
CASSSIWTGELFF,TRBJ2-2,TRBV12-3/TRBV12-4
CSVLLAGILLSGNEQFF,TRBJ2-1,TRBV29-1
CASSRGLAFYEQYF,TRBJ2-7,TRBV12-3/TRBV12-4